The 4 T cell receptor beta chains below all came from one sample that was sequenced in a study of type 1 regulatory T cells. TCRdb passed the reads through MiXCR, listing each CDR3 protein once. The sample has 25,000 or so distinct CDR3 sequences; less than 50% are singletons. These receptors lack a known antigen. The material sequenced was cultured T cells, either the whole culture or a sorted T cell fraction (not recorded which). These receptors all stem from a human donor in good health.

Ten or more counts support this clonotype. This chain connects TRBV5-4 to TRBJ1-2, with D maybe TRBD1 (6 bases). The CDR3 contains 14 residues. Germline CDR1 SGHNT, CDR2 YYREEE (reference sequence). The V end was cut by 0 bases, the J end by 7 bases, with 13 bases between. The CDR3 nucleotides are TGTGCCAGCAGCTTGGACAGGGTAATGGGTGGCTACACCTTC. Its translation is CASSLDRVMGGYTF.

Judged by abundance, this clonotype is medium-sized. As DNA, the CDR3 is TGCGCCAGCAGCCCCCCCCGAAGGGGGGATACGCAGTATTTT. This encodes CASSPPRRGDTQYF. The chain combines TRBV4-1 with TRBJ2-3; perhaps TRBD1 as D (6 bases). The CDR3 consists of 14 residues. The ends were cut back, 4 bases at V and 6 bases at J, with 14 bases in the middle. Germline V gene lookup returns CDR1 MGHRA and CDR2 YSYEKL.

There are a few counts of this clonotype. The chain uses TRBV12-3 or TRBV12-4 and TRBJ2-1; TRBD2 matches at 9 bases. V shed 4 bases and J 4 bases; nucleotides not matched to a gene: 11. The CDR3 covers 17 residues. Here the CDR3 DNA reads TGTGCCAGCAGTTCAATTCGACTAGCGGAAACTTACAATGAGCAGTTCTTC. It translates to CASSSIRLAETYNEQFF.

About this clonotype: A much more abundant neighbour one base away suggests this may be a read error. The chain employs TRBV27 and TRBJ1-1; 8 bases fit TRBD1. The CDR3 is made up of 15 amino acids. Per germline, CDR1 MNHEY and CDR2 SMNVEV (reference sequence). In DNA, the CDR3 is TGTGCCAGCAGTTTTGACAGGGGCGGTGGCACTGAAGCTCTCTTT. It yields the protein CASSFDRGGGTEALF.